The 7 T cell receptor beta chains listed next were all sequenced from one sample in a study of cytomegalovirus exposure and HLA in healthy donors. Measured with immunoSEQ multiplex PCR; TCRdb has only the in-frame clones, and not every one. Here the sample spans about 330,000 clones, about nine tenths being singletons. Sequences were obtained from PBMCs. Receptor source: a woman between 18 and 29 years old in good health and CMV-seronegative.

In DNA form, the CDR3 reads TGTGCCAGCAGCGGAGACAGTATCACCGGGGAGCTGTTTTTT. Encoded protein: CASSGDSITGELFF. This chain uses TRBV9 with TRBJ2-2, with a weak D call TRBD1 (5 bases). Germline assignment: CDR1 SGDLS and CDR2 YYNGEE. The length of the CDR3 is 14 residues. Trimming removed 3 bases at V and 4 bases at J, with 10 bases between.

The DNA for the CDR3 is TGTGCCATCAGTGGGGGGAGGGGAGAGGGTTCTAGCACAGATACGCAGTATTTT. It translates to CAISGGRGEGSSTDTQYF. The chain has TRBV10-3 and TRBJ2-3; 7 nucleotides align to TRBD2. This CDR3 region has 18 residues. Germline trimming cut 4 bases from V and 0 bases from J; bases unmatched to any gene: 13. Germline lookup yields CDR1 ENHRY and CDR2 SYGVKD.

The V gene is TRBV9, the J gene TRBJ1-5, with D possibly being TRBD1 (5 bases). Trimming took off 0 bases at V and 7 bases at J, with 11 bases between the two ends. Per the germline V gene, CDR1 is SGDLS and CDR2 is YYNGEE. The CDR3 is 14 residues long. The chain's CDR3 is CASSVAAGGQPQHF. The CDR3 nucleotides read TGTGCCAGCAGCGTAGCAGCGGGGGGGCAGCCCCAGCATTTT.

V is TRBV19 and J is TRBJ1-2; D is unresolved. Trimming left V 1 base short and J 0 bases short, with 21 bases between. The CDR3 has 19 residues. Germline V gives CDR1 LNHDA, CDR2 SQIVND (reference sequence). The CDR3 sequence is CASSIVSGGLTATNYGYTF. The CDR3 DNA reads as TGTGCCAGTAGTATAGTCTCTGGTGGGCTGACGGCAACTAACTATGGCTACACCTTC.

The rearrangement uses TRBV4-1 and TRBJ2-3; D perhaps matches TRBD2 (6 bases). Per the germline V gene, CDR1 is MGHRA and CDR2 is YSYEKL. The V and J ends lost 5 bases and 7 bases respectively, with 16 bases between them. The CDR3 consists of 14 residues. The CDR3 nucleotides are TGCGCCAGCAGCGCCGACCCCCTAGCGAATACGCAGTATTTT. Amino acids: CASSADPLANTQYF.

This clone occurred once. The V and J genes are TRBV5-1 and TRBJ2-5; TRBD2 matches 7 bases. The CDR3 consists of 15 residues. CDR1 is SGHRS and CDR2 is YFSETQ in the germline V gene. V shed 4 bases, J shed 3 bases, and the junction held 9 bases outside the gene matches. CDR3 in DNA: TGCGCCAGCAGCCTGACAGCGGGAAGGGAAGAGACCCAGTACTTC. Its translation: CASSLTAGREETQYF.

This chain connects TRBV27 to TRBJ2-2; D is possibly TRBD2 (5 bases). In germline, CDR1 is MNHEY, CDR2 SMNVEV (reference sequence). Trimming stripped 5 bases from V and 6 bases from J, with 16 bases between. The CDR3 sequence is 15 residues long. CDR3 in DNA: TGTGCCAGCAGTCCTAGATTCTCTAGCCCCGGGGAGCTGTTTTTT. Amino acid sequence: CASSPRFSSPGELFF.